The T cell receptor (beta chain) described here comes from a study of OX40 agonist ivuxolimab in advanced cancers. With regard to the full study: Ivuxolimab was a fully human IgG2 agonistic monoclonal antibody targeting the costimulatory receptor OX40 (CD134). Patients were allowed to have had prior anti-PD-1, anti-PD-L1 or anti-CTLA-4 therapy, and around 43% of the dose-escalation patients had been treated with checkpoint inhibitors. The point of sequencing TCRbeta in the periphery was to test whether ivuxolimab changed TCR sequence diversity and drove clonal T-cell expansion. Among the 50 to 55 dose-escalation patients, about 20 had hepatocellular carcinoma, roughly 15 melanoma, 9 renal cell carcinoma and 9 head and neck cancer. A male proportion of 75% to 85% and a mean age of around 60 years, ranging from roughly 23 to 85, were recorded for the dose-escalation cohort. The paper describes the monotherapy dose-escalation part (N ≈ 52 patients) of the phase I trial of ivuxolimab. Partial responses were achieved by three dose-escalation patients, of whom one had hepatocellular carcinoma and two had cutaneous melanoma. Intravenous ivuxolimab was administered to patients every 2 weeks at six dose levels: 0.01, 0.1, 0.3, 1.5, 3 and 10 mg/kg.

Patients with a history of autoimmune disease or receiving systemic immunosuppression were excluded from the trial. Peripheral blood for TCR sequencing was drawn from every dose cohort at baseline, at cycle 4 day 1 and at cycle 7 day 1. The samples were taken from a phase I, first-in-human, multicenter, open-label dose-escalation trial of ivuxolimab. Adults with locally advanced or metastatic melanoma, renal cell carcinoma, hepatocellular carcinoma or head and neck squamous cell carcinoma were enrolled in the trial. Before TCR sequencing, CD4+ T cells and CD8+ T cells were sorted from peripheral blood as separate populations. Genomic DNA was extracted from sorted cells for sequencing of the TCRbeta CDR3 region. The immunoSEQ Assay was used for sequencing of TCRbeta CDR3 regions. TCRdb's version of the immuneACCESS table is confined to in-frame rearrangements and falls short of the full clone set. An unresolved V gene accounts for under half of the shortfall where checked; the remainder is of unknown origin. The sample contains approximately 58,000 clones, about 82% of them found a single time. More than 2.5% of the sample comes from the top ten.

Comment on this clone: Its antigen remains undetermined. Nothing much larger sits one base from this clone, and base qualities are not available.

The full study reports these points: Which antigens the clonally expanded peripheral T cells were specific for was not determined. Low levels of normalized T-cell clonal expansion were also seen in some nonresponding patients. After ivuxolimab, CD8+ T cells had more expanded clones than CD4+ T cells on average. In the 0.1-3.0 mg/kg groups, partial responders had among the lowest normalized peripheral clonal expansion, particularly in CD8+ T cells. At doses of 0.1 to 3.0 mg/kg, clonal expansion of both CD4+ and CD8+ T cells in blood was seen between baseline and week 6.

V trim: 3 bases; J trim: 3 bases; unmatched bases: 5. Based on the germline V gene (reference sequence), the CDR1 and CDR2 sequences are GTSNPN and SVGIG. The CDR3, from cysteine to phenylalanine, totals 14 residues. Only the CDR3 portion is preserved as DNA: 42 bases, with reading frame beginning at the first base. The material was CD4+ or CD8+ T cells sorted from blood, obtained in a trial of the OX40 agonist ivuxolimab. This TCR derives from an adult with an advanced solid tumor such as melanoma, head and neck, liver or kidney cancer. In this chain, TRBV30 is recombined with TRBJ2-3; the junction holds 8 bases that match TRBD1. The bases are TGTGCCTGGAGACGGACAGGGTATACAGATACGCAGTATTTT. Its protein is CAWRRTGYTDTQYF.